The next 29 T cell receptor beta chains were all read from a single sample in a study of blood T cells in healthy people across ages. A second about 7 to 11 cycle PCR used barcoded and J-beta primers. TCRdb processed the 5' RACE reads anew with MiXCR; each CDR3 protein has one entry. Of roughly 1,000,000 distinct CDR3 sequences in the sample, around 25% are singletons; the top ten hold about 0.72%. The sample also formed part of further work on T cells of mothers and their children.

The sequencing sample was made of blood. These receptors originate from a girl between 2 and 10 years old in good health.

The rearrangement links TRBV7-9 to TRBJ2-5; the D gene is possibly TRBD1 (6 bases). V was trimmed by 5 bases and J by 13 bases, leaving 20 bases between them. CDR1 and CDR2 (germline): SEHNR, FQNEAQ (reference sequence). There are 13 residues in the CDR3. CDR3 nucleotide sequence: TGTGCCAGCAGCCGGGACAATGAAGACCCCCGGTACTTC. Translating it yields CASSRDNEDPRYF.

This clonotype came up a few times. The V gene is TRBV7-9, the J gene TRBJ1-4; D is perhaps TRBD1 (6 bases). The CDR3 contains 13 residues. V was shortened by 3 bases and J by 7 bases, with 9 bases between the two germline ends. Per germline, CDR1 SEHNR and CDR2 FQNEAQ (reference sequence). DNA for the CDR3: TGTGCCAGCAGCTTGGAGGACAGTGAAAAACTGTTTTTT. Translation gives CASSLEDSEKLFF.

V and J are TRBV7-9 and TRBJ2-3; 7 nucleotides agree with TRBD1. This CDR3 is built from 15 residues. The germline CDR1 and CDR2 sequences are SEHNR and FQNEAQ (reference sequence). The V and J ends lost 5 bases and 4 bases, in that order; junction bases with no gene match: 9. The CDR3 region is CASSQNLQGPDTQYF. DNA for the CDR3: TGTGCCAGCAGCCAAAACCTACAGGGGCCAGATACGCAGTATTTT.

The V call is TRBV11-2, the J call TRBJ2-3; 10 bases fit TRBD2. The germline V gene encodes CDR1 SGHAT and CDR2 FQNNGV. The CDR3 length is 17 residues. V lost 3 bases to trimming and J lost 0 bases; unmatched junction nucleotides: 6. The CDR3 nucleotides read TGTGCCAGCAGCTTGCCTGTAGCGGGGGGAAGCACAGATACGCAGTATTTT. It yields the protein CASSLPVAGGSTDTQYF.

The DNA for the CDR3 is TGTGCCAGCAGCTTAGTCTGGGGGCTGAGCAATGAGCAGTTCTTC. This translates into CASSLVWGLSNEQFF. The chain joins TRBV7-9 to TRBJ2-1, with D possibly matching TRBD1 (6 bases). V was trimmed by 1 base and J by 6 bases, leaving 13 bases between them. CDR3 length equals 15 residues. CDR1 is SEHNR, CDR2 FQNEAQ, per germline (reference sequence).

As for this clonotype: The conserved closing phenylalanine or tryptophan is absent in this CDR3, likely reflecting a read error. The chain couples TRBV9 to TRBJ2-7; D not certain. The CDR3 contains 14 residues. V was shortened by 4 bases and J by 5 bases, with 16 bases between the two germline ends. CDR1 is SGDLS, CDR2 YYNGEE, per germline. The CDR3 sequence: CASSSGQTADEQYS. CDR3 coding DNA: TGTGCCAGCAGCTCGGGCCAAACGGCCGACGAGCAGTACTCC.

The J gene is TRBJ1-3, the V gene TRBV19; D unclear. The V gene lost 7 bases and the J gene lost 7 bases, with 14 bases spanning the gap. The germline CDR1 and CDR2 sequences are LNHDA and SQIVND (reference sequence). The CDR3 loop spans 13 amino acids. CDR3 in amino acids: CASIPRPSNTIYF. As DNA, the CDR3 is TGTGCCAGTATCCCAAGGCCAAGCAACACCATATATTTT.

The chain combines TRBV5-5 with TRBJ2-1, with 9 nucleotides matching TRBD2. This CDR3 has 14 amino acids. Germline V gene lookup returns CDR1 SGHKS and CDR2 YYEKEE (reference sequence). After removal of 5 bases from V and 8 bases from J, the junction contained 8 bases not matched to a gene. Here the CDR3 reads CASSQTGTSYEQFF. The CDR3 nucleotides read TGTGCCAGCAGTCAGACCGGGACTAGCTATGAGCAGTTCTTC.

The chain employs TRBV4-2 and TRBJ1-3; D is unclear. The CDR3 has 14 amino acids. Trimming took off 0 bases at V and 10 bases at J, with 13 bases between the two ends. Germline loops: CDR1 LGHNA, CDR2 YNFKEQ. The CDR3 is CASSQEPPGGTIYF. The CDR3 bases are TGTGCCAGCAGCCAAGAGCCCCCGGGAGGAACCATATATTTT.

This clonotype has a handful of counts. V gene TRBV19 combines with J gene TRBJ1-1, with D maybe TRBD1 (5 bases). The CDR3 covers 16 residues. CDR1 and CDR2 from the germline V gene are LNHDA and SQIVND (reference sequence). V was trimmed by 5 bases and J by 0 bases, leaving 16 bases between them. CDR3 loop: CASSGFRDVMNTEAFF. The CDR3 nucleotides read TGTGCCAGTAGTGGGTTCAGGGATGTCATGAACACTGAAGCTTTCTTT.

This clonotype has just a few counts. The rearrangement joins TRBV4-2 to TRBJ1-2, with D maybe TRBD1 (5 bases). Germline V gives CDR1 LGHNA, CDR2 YNFKEQ. V lost 3 bases to trimming and J lost 14 bases, with 16 bases between them. The CDR3 sequence is 12 residues long. The CDR3 nucleotides are TGTGCCAGCAGCCAGGGCCGGGACGTTAGAACCTTC. It yields the protein CASSQGRDVRTF.

The chain carries TRBV5-6 and TRBJ2-5; D unresolved. V lost 2 bases to trimming and J lost 2 bases, with 13 bases between them. This CDR3 comprises 15 residues. The V gene's germline CDR1 is SGHDT and CDR2 YYEEEE. The CDR3 nucleotides are TGTGCCAGCAGCTTCGTGATAGCCACTCAAGAGACCCAGTACTTC. Translation gives CASSFVIATQETQYF.

This clonotype was counted between two and nine times. This chain uses TRBV6-1 with TRBJ1-1; 10 bases map to TRBD1. There are 16 residues in the CDR3. CDR1 is MNHNS and CDR2 is SASEGT in the germline V gene. J lost 5 bases, V lost 6 bases, and 12 bases had no gene match. CDR3 in DNA: TGTGCCAGCAGACCCAGAAGACAGGGGGCGGGAACTGAAGCTTTCTTT. This codes for CASRPRRQGAGTEAFF.

The chain carries TRBV29-1 and TRBJ1-3; D remains unclear. The length of the CDR3 is 11 residues. The germline V gene encodes CDR1 SQVTM and CDR2 ANQGSEA. V dropped 5 bases and J dropped 4 bases, with 6 bases sitting between them. CDR3 DNA: TGCAGCGTTAGCTTCGGAAACACCATATATTTT. Translated, it gives CSVSFGNTIYF.

The chain uses TRBV7-9 and TRBJ2-5; 9 bases fit TRBD1. TRBJ2-7 explains the end of the DNA better; the J call may be wrong. The CDR3 sequence is 15 residues long. CDR1 SEHNR and CDR2 FQNEAQ come from the germline V gene (reference sequence). The CDR3, as DNA: TGTGCCAGCAGCCCGCCCGGGACAGGGCCCTACGAGCAGTACTTC. It is translated as CASSPPGTGPYEQYF.

The J gene is TRBJ1-2, the V gene TRBV7-2, with D tentatively TRBD1 (5 bases). The CDR3 extends over 16 amino acids. Germline CDR1 SGHTA, CDR2 FQGNSA. The V end was cut by 4 bases, the J end by 0 bases, with 15 bases between. CDR3 sequence: CASSSRTDRANYGYTF. The CDR3 DNA is TGTGCCAGCAGCTCAAGAACCGACAGAGCTAACTATGGCTACACCTTC. Full variable domain (missing parts from reference TRBV7-2 and TRBJ1-2): GAGVSQSPSNKVTEKGKDVELRCDPISGHTALYWYRQSLGQGLEFLIYFQGNSAPDKSGLPSDRFSAERTGGSVSTLTIQRTQQEDSAVYLCASSSRTDRANYGYTFGSGTRLTVV.

There are a few counts of this clonotype. This chain uses TRBV6-2 or TRBV6-3 with TRBJ2-3, with a weak D call TRBD2 (6 bases). V was shortened by 7 bases and J by 0 bases, with 11 bases between the two germline ends. CDR3 length: 14 residues. Germline CDR1 reads MNHEY; CDR2 reads SVGEGT. The CDR3 region is CASIGDSSTDTQYF. CDR3 sequence (DNA): TGTGCCAGCATCGGGGACTCCAGCACAGATACGCAGTATTTT.

This clonotype has a handful of counts. V usage is TRBV28 and J usage is TRBJ2-7, with 8 bases aligning to TRBD2. The V gene's germline CDR1 is MDHEN and CDR2 SYDVKM. CDR3 length: 15 residues. Trimming took 4 bases from V and 2 from J; bases not matched to a gene: 7. DNA of the CDR3: TGTGCCAGCAGTTATAGCGGGGCCCAGACCTACGAGCAGTACTTC. Protein product: CASSYSGAQTYEQYF. Based on the CDR3 plus reference TRBV28 and TRBJ2-7, the full variable domain is DVKVTQSSRYLVKRTGEKVFLECVQDMDHENMFWYRQDPGLGLRLIYFSYDVKMKEKGDIPEGYSVSREKKERFSLILESASTNQTSMYLCASSYSGAQTYEQYFGPGTRLTVT.

This clonotype turned up a few times. The rearrangement links TRBV2 to TRBJ2-5; D ambiguous. The V and J ends lost 2 bases and 3 bases respectively, with 13 bases between them. This CDR3 spans 15 amino acids. Looked up from germline, CDR1 is SNHLY and CDR2 is FYNNEI. The CDR3 here is CASSERALREETQYF. CDR3 nucleotide sequence: TGTGCCAGCAGTGAAAGGGCTTTGCGTGAAGAGACCCAGTACTTC.

The chain is built from TRBV7-8 and TRBJ1-1, with a tentative D call TRBD1 (6 bases). Germline assignment: CDR1 SGHVS and CDR2 FQNEAQ. V lost 6 bases to trimming and J lost 12 bases, with 23 bases between them. This CDR3 spans 14 amino acids. This CDR3 is CASSPFQTGILSFF. In nucleotides, the CDR3 is TGTGCCAGCAGTCCTTTCCAAACAGGGATCTTGTCTTTCTTT.

The CDR3 DNA is TGCAGCGCCGCCCGGGACAGGGGATCTTACGAGCAGTACTTC. Residues: CSAARDRGSYEQYF. The gene calls are TRBV29-1 and TRBJ2-5, with 10 positions matching TRBD1. The J call is doubtful: the DNA matches TRBJ2-7 better. This CDR3 region has 14 residues. Germline V gene data show CDR1 as SQVTM and CDR2 as ANQGSEA.

V is TRBV29-1 and J is TRBJ2-5; D unresolved. The closer fit of TRBJ2-1 to the DNA end suggests the J call may be wrong. The CDR3 is 12 amino acids. Germline assignment: CDR1 SQVTM and CDR2 ANQGSEA. The CDR3 here is CSVRTSFITQFF. The CDR3, as DNA: TGCAGCGTCCGCACCAGTTTCATTACGCAGTTCTTC.

The chain combines TRBV12-3 or TRBV12-4 with TRBJ2-1, with 8 bases matching TRBD2. With 7 bases clipped from V and 6 bases from J, the junction kept 17 bases outside the gene matches. This CDR3 is built from 17 residues. CDR3 coding DNA: TGTGCCAGCATCCCCGGGGGTAGCGGGACCCGGGGCAATGAGCAGTTCTTC. The encoded protein is CASIPGGSGTRGNEQFF.

V and J are TRBV5-5 and TRBJ2-3, with D unclear. Trimming pared 0 bases from V and 2 bases from J, leaving 13 bases between. The CDR3 extends over 16 amino acids. Germline CDR1 and CDR2: SGHKS and YYEKEE (reference sequence). The CDR3: CASSLARLGYTDTQYF. CDR3 bases: TGTGCCAGCAGCTTGGCCAGACTCGGTTACACAGATACGCAGTATTTT.

The sample holds a few counts of this clonotype. This chain uses TRBV20-1 with TRBJ2-4; no definite D call. CDR1 and CDR2 from the germline V gene are DFQATT and SNEGSKA (reference sequence). This CDR3 contains 13 residues. V was cut by 1 base and J by 9 bases, with 13 bases left in between. CDR3 sequence reads: CSARGFGKSIQYF. The CDR3 bases are TGCAGTGCTAGAGGATTCGGAAAATCCATTCAGTACTTC.

This chain links TRBV7-9 with TRBJ2-1; 8 bases fit TRBD1. There are 14 residues in the CDR3. Germline assignment: CDR1 SEHNR and CDR2 FQNEAQ (reference sequence). The junction had 4 bases not matched to a gene; V was cut back by 1 base and J by 8 bases. The DNA of the CDR3 is TGTGCCAGCAGCTTAGAGGACAGGGTGGATGAGCAGTTCTTC. Translating it yields CASSLEDRVDEQFF.

This clonotype was picked up a small number of times. An end of the junction does not agree with germline; a read error may underlie this. The chain employs TRBV3-1 and TRBJ1-1; D remains unclear. CDR1 is LGHDT and CDR2 is YNNKEL in the germline V gene (reference sequence). CDR3 length: 11 residues. CDR3 nucleotides: TGTGCCAGCAGCCTCAGCGTTTATCTCGTCTTT. Translated, it gives CASSLSVYLVF.

The rearrangement joins TRBV24-1 to TRBJ1-2; D call uncertain. From germline, CDR1 is KGHDR and CDR2 SFDVKD. The CDR3 is 12 residues long. V was trimmed by 5 bases and J by 6 bases, leaving 9 bases between them. CDR3 protein: CATSGGRNGYTF. Here the CDR3 DNA reads TGTGCCACCAGTGGGGGAAGGAATGGCTACACCTTC.

This clonotype appeared a single time. CDR3 loop: CASSEGLVGYF. The CDR3 region has the DNA TGTGCCAGCAGCGAGGGACTCGTTGGGTATTTT. The V and J genes are TRBV7-8 and TRBJ2-3; the D gene is possibly TRBD2 (6 bases). Between the trimmed V and J ends, which lost 5 bases and 14 bases, there was a span of 14 bases. The CDR3 consists of 11 residues. The germline CDR1 and CDR2 sequences are SGHVS and FQNEAQ.